The clone carrying this T cell receptor (beta chain) occurred a few times. Antigen specificity is unknown. In TCRdb, the reads were re-called with MiXCR into one record per CDR3 protein. The repertoire holds approximately 130,000 distinct CDR3 sequences, with more than 20% as singletons. These data belong to a study of T cell repertoires in cytomegalovirus infection. Across the study: CMV infection plus the matching HLA type was flagged by public TCR beta signatures.

Germline V lookup: CDR1 SGDLS, CDR2 YYNGEE. The CDR3 length is 17 residues. V was pared by 3 bases and J by 3 bases, with 9 bases of the junction left unmatched. Notes on the study in general: Carriers of CMV and the relevant HLA type were discriminated by public TCR beta frequency. CMV-specific TCR beta clonotypes restricted by HLA-C were the ones dominating the ex vivo response.

The clonotype comes from a human donor in good health (CMV status not recorded). Some clones in this sample may be carry-over from other donors' samples. The rearrangement joins TRBV9 to TRBJ2-5, with 12 nucleotides matching TRBD1. The sequencing input was PBMCs, sequenced either directly or after in vitro stimulation (not recorded which). CDR3 amino acids: CASSAGDRGLREETQYF. Here the CDR3 DNA reads TGTGCCAGCAGCGCGGGGGACAGGGGGCTTCGCGAAGAGACCCAGTACTTC.